This TCR beta chain was sequenced in a study of PD-1 blockade in classical Hodgkin lymphoma. Study findings and constraints: At baseline, newly diagnosed patients reportedly showed less TCR diversity than healthy donors.

V shed 0 bases, J shed 2 bases, and the junction held 7 bases outside the gene matches. This CDR3 has 17 residues. Germline CDR1 is MNHNS and CDR2 is SASEGT. TCRdb keeps only in-frame clones here, not all; method: immunoSEQ multiplex PCR. The data hold 110,000 or so clones, with 80% to 90% observed a single time. A remark on this clone: What it binds is unknown.

Each patient relapsed following autologous stem cell transplantation, and prior brentuximab vedotin exposure differed. Patients' outcomes at their best amounted to complete response, partial response or progressive disease. The sequenced sample was peripheral blood mononuclear cells (PBMCs), obtained before the second cycle of nivolumab. This receptor was taken from a human donor with classical Hodgkin lymphoma. This rearrangement joins TRBV6-1 to TRBJ1-5; 7 nucleotides align to TRBD1. CDR3 nucleotide sequence: TGTGCCAGCAGTGAAGCGAGGGGGCCCGCGGGCAATCAGCCCCAGCATTTT. This codes for CASSEARGPAGNQPQHF.